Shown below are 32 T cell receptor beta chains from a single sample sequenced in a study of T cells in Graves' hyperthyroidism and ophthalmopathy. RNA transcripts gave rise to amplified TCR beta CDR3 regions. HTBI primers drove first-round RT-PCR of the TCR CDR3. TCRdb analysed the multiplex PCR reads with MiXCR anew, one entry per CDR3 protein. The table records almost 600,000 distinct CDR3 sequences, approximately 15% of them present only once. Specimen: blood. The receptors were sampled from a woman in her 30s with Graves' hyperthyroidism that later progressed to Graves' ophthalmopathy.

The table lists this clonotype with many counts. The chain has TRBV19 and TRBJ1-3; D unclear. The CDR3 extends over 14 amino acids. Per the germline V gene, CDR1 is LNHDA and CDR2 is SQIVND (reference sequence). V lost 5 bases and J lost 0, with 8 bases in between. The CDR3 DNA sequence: TGTGCCAGTAGTGAGGGCCACTCTGGAAACACCATATATTTT. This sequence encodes CASSEGHSGNTIYF.

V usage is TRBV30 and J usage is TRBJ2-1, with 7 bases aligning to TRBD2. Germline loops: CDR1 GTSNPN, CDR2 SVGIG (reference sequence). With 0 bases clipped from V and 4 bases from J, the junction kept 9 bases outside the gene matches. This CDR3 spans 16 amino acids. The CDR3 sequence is CAWSVSWGEGYNEQFF. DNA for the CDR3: TGTGCCTGGAGTGTATCTTGGGGGGAGGGTTACAATGAGCAGTTCTTC.

CDR3 sequence reads: CASGGGSSYGYTF. For the CDR3, the DNA is TGTGCCAGCGGAGGGGGCTCCTCCTATGGCTACACCTTC. The chain recombines TRBV2 with TRBJ1-2; TRBD1 matches 7 bases. V dropped 8 bases and J dropped 4; count of bases not matched to a gene: 7. Germline values: CDR1 SNHLY, CDR2 FYNNEI. The length of the CDR3 is 13 residues.

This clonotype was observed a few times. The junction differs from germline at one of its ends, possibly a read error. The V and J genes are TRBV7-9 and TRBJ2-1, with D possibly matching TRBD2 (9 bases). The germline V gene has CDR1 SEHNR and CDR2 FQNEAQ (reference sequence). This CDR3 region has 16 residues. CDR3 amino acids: CAGRGREGVTYNEQFF. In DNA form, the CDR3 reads TGTGCCGGCAGGGGGCGGGAGGGAGTCACCTACAATGAGCAGTTCTTC.

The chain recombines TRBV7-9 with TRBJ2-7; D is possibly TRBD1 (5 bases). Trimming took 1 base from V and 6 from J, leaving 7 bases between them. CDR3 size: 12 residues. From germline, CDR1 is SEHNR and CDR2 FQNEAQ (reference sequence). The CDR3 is CASSLGQIEQYF. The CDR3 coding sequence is TGTGCCAGCAGCTTAGGACAGATCGAGCAGTACTTC.

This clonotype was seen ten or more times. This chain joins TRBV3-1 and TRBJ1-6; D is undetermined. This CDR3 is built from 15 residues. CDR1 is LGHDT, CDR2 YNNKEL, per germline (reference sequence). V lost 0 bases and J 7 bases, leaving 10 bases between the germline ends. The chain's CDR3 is CASSQDSSGNSPLHF. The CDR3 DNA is TGTGCCAGCAGCCAAGATTCGTCGGGAAATTCACCCCTCCACTTT.

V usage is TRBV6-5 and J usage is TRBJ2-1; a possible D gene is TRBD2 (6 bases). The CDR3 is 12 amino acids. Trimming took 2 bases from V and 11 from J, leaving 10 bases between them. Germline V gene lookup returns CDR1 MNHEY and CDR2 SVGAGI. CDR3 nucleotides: TGTGCCAGCAGTTACGTTAGCGGAAAGCAGTTCTTC. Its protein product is CASSYVSGKQFF.

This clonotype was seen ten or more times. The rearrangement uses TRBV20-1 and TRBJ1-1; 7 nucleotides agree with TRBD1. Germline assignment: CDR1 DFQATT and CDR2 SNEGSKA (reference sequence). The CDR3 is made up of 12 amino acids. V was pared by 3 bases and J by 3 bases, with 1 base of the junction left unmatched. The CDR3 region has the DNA TGCAGTGCTAGTACAGGGGACACTGAAGCTTTCTTT. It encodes CSASTGDTEAFF.

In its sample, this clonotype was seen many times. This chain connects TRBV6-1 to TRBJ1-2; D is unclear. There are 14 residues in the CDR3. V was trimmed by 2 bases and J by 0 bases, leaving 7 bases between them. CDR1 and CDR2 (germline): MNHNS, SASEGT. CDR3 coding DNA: TGTGCCAGCAGTGAAAAACCGACTAACTATGGCTACACCTTC. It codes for CASSEKPTNYGYTF.

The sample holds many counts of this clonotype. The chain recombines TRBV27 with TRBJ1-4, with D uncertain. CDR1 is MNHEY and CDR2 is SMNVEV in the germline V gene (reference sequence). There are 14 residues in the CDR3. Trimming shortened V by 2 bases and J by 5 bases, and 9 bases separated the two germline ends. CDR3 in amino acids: CASSLRAWNEKLFF. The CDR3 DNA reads TGTGCCAGCAGTTTAAGGGCTTGGAATGAAAAACTGTTTTTT.

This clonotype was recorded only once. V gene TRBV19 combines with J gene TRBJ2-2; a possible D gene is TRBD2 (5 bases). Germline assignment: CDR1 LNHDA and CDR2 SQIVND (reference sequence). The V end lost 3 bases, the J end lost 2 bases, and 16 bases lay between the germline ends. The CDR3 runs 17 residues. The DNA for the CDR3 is TGTGCCAGTAGTATGCCTCCCCTAACGGGAAACACCGGGGAGCTGTTTTTT. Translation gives CASSMPPLTGNTGELFF. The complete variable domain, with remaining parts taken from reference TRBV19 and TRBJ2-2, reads DGGITQSPKYLFRKEGQNVTLSCEQNLNHDAMYWYRQDPGQGLRLIYYSQIVNDFQKGDIAEGYSVSREKKESFPLTVTSAQKNPTAFYLCASSMPPLTGNTGELFFGEGSRLTVL.

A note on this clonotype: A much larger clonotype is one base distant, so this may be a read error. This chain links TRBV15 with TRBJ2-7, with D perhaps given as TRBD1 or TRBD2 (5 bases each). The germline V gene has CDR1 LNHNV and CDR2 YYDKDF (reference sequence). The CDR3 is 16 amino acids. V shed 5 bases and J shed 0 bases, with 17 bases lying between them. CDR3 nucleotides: TGTGCCACCAGCCCAAGTGGGGGAGAAAGCTCCTACGAGCAGTACTTC. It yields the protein CATSPSGGESSYEQYF. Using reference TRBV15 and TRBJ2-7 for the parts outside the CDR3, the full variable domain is DAMVIQNPRYQVTQFGKPVTLSCSQTLNHNVMYWYQQKSSQAPKLLFHYYDKDFNNEADTPDNFQSRRPNTSFCFLDIRSPGLGDTAMYLCATSPSGGESSYEQYFGPGTRLTVT.

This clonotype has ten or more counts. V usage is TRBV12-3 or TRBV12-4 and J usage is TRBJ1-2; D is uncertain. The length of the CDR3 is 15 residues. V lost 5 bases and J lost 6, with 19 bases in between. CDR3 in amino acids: CASSRGSYLANGYTF. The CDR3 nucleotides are TGTGCCAGCAGTCGTGGATCCTACCTGGCAAATGGCTACACCTTC.

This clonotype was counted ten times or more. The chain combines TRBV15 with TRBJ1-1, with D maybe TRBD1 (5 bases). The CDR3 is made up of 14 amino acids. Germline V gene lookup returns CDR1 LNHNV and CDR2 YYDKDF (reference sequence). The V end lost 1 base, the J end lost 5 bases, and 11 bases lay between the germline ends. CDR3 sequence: CATSRGQGGTEAFF. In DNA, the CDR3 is TGTGCCACCAGCAGAGGGCAGGGTGGGACTGAAGCTTTCTTT.

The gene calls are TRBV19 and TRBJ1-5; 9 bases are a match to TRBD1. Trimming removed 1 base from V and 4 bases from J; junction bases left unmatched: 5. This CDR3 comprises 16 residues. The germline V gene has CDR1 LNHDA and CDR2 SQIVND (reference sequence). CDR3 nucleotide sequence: TGTGCCAGTAGTATAGTGACAGGGGGAGGGAATCAGCCCCAGCATTTT. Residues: CASSIVTGGGNQPQHF.

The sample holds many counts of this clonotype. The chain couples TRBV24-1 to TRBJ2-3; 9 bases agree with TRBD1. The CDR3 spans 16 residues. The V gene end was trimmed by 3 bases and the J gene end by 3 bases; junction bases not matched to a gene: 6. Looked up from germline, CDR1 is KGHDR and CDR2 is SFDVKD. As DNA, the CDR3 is TGTGCCACCAGTGATACCGGGACAGGGACGACAGATACGCAGTATTTT. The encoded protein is CATSDTGTGTTDTQYF.

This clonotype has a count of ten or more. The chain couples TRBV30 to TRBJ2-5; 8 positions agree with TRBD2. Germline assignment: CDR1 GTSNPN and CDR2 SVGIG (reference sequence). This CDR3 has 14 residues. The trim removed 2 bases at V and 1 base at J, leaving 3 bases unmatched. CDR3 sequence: CAWSTSGSQETQYF. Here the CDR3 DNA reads TGTGCCTGGAGTACGAGCGGGAGCCAAGAGACCCAGTACTTC. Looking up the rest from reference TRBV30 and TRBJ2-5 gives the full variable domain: SQTIHQWPATLVQPVGSPLSLECTVEGTSNPNLYWYRQAAGRGLQLLFYSVGIGQISSEVPQNLSASRPQDRQFILSSKKLLLSDSGFYLCAWSTSGSQETQYFGPGTRLLVL.

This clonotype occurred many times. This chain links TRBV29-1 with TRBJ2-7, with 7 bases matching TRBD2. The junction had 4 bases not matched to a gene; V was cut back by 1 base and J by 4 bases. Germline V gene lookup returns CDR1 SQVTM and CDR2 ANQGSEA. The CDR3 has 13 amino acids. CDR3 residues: CSVEGQGGYEQYF. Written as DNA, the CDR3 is TGCAGCGTTGAAGGGCAGGGAGGGTACGAGCAGTACTTC.

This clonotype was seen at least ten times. CDR3 sequence reads: CASSLQGGSGYTF. The CDR3 nucleotides read TGTGCCAGCAGTTTGCAGGGGGGGTCTGGCTACACCTTC. The rearrangement uses TRBV27 and TRBJ1-2; 7 nucleotides line up with TRBD1. CDR3 size: 13 residues. CDR1 is MNHEY, CDR2 SMNVEV, per germline (reference sequence). V trimming: 3 bases; J trimming: 7 bases; junction bases outside the gene matches: 5.

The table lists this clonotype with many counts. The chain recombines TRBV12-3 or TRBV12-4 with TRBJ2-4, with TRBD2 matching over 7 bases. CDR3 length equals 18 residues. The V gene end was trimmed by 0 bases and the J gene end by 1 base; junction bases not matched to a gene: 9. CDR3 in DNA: TGTGCCAGCAGTTTAGCGCTTGCGGGAGAGTGGGCCAAAAACATTCAGTACTTC. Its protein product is CASSLALAGEWAKNIQYF.

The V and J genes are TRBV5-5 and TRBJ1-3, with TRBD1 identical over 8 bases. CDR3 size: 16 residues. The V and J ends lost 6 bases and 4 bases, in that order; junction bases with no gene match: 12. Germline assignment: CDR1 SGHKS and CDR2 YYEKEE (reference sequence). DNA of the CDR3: TGTGCCAGCACCATAATGGACAGGGCCTACGGAAACACCATATATTTT. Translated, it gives CASTIMDRAYGNTIYF. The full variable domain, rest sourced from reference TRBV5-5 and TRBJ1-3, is DAGVTQSPTHLIKTRGQQVTLRCSPISGHKSVSWYQQVLGQGPQFIFQYYEKEERGRGNFPDRFSARQFPNYSSELNVNALLLGDSALYLCASTIMDRAYGNTIYFGEGSWLTVV.

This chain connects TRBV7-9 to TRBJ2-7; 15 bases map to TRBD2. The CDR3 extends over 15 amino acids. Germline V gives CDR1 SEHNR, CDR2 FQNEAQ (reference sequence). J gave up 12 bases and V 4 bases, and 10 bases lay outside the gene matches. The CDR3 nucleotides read TGTGCCAGCAGCTCCCAAGGACTAGCGGGAGGGCCAGTGTACTTC. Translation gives CASSSQGLAGGPVYF.

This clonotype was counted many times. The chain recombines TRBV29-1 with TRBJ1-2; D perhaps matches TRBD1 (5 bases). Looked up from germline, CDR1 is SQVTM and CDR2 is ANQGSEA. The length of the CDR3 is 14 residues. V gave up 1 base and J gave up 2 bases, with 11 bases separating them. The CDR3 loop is CSVEVNRDNYGYTF. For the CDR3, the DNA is TGCAGCGTTGAAGTAAACCGGGACAACTATGGCTACACCTTC.

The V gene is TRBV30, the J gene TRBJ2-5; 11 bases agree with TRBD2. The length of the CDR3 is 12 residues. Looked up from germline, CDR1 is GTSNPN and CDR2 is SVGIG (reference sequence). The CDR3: CAGLAVGETQYF. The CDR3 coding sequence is TGTGCGGGACTAGCGGTGGGGGAGACCCAGTACTTC.

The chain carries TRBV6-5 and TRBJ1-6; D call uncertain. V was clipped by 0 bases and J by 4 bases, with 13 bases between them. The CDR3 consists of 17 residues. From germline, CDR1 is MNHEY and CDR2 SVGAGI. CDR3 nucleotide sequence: TGTGCCAGCAGTTACTCCCCAGAAATAAGATATAATTCACCCCTCCACTTT. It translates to CASSYSPEIRYNSPLHF.

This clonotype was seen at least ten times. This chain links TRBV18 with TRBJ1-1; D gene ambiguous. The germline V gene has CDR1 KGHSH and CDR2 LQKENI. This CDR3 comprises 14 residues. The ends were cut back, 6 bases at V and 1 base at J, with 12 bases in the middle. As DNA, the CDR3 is TGTGCCAGCTCGTCAGATTTTACGAACACTGAAGCTTTCTTT. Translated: CASSSDFTNTEAFF.

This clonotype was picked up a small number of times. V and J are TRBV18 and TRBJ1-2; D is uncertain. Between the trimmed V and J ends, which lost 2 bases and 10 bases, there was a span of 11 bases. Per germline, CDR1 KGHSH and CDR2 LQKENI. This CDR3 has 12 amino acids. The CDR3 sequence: CASSPVGPDYTF. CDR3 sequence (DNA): TGTGCCAGCTCACCAGTAGGGCCAGACTACACCTTC.

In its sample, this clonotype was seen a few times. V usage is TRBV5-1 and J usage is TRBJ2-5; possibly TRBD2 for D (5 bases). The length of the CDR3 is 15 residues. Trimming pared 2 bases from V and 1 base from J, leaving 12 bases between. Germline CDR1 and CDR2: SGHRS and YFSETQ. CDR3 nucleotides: TGCGCCAGCAGCTTCGAATCCGGGGTCCAAGAGACCCAGTACTTC. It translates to CASSFESGVQETQYF.

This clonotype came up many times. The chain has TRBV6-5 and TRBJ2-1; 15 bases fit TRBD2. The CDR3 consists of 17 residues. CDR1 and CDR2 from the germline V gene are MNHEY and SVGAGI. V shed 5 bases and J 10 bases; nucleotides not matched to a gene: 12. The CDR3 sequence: CASSQPRTSGRAGEQFF. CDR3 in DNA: TGTGCCAGCAGTCAACCTCGGACTAGCGGGAGGGCAGGGGAGCAGTTCTTC.

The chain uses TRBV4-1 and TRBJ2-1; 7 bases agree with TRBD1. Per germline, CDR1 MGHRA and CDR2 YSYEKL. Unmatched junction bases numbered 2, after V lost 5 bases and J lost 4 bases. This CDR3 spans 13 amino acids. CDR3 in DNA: TGCGCCAGCAGCATGGACAGGTACAATGAGCAGTTCTTC. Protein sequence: CASSMDRYNEQFF.

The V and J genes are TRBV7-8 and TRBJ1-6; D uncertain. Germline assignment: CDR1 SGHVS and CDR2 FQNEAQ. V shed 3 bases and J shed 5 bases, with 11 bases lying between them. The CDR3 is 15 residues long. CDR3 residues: CASSFSVTDNSPLHF. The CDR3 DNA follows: TGTGCCAGCAGCTTCTCGGTAACGGATAATTCACCCCTCCACTTT.

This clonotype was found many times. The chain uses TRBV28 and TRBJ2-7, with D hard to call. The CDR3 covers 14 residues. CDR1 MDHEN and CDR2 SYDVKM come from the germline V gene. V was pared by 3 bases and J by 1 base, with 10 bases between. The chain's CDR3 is CASSFRALSYEQYF. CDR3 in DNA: TGTGCCAGCAGTTTTCGGGCTCTATCCTACGAGCAGTACTTC.